The table lists the clone carrying this T cell receptor beta chain with a few counts. As to time point: sample taken at primary tumor resection. From tumor, nontumor lung or frozen PBMC, whole RNA was taken unsorted for sequencing. Samples were donated by 72 untreated early-stage non-small cell lung cancer patients. A unique molecular identifier was carried by every single TCR cDNA molecule. Each CDR3 protein gets one entry after TCRdb re-called the 5' RACE reads with MiXCR. This table holds roughly 49,000 distinct CDR3 sequences, approximately 7% found once. The data originate from a study of spatial heterogeneity in lung cancer. About the research overall: Detection consistently yielded more beta chains than alpha chains.

The sequence came from a female donor with early-stage non-small cell lung cancer. The sequencing here drew on PBMCs, taken at surgery.

For the CDR3, the DNA is TGTGCCAGCACAGGACAGGGAGCGTACACCATATATTTT. This sequence encodes CASTGQGAYTIYF. This chain links TRBV3-1 with TRBJ1-3; TRBD1 agrees at 8 bases. The CDR3 runs to 13 residues. V gave up 7 bases and J gave up 8 bases; unmatched junction bases: 7. Germline V gene sequence: CDR1 LGHDT, CDR2 YNNKEL (reference sequence).